A selection of T cell receptor beta chains follows, all from one sample in a study of blood T cell repertoires in COVID-19. TCRdb's table, derived via immunoSEQ multiplex PCR, lists solely in-frame clones and lacks some. The profile shows 130,000 or so clones, roughly 77% of them singletons. Material for sequencing was peripheral blood. The receptors derive from a man between 60 and 75 years old with active or convalescent COVID-19. The CDR3 runs from the conserved cysteine through the conserved F or W. The order of the fields is J gene, clone size, D gene, V gene, CDR3 protein, CDR3 DNA. The D gene is left open where the match is weak. Clone sizes are given selectively: once, few, many, or a class where the clone is expanded.

j_gene: TRBJ2-3
abundance: .
d_gene: .
v_gene: TRBV29-1
CDR3aa: CSVMSGTTDTQYF
CDR3nt: TGCAGCGTGATGAGCGGAACCACAGATACGCAGTATTTT

j_gene: TRBJ2-5
abundance: .
d_gene: .
v_gene: TRBV2
CDR3aa: CASSEPGQVQETQYF
CDR3nt: TGTGCCAGCAGTGAACCGGGACAAGTACAAGAGACCCAGTACTTC

j_gene: TRBJ2-2
abundance: .
d_gene: TRBD2
v_gene: TRBV27
CDR3aa: CASSFSQREEINLGASGELFF
CDR3nt: TGTGCCAGCAGTTTCTCTCAGCGGGAGGAAATTAATCTGGGCGCGTCCGGGGAGCTGTTTTTT

j_gene: TRBJ2-7
abundance: .
d_gene: TRBD2
v_gene: TRBV27
CDR3aa: CASSLSWTSGQIEAEQYF
CDR3nt: TGTGCCAGCAGTTTATCCTGGACTAGCGGTCAAATCGAAGCCGAGCAGTACTTC

j_gene: TRBJ2-7
abundance: .
d_gene: TRBD1
v_gene: TRBV4-3
CDR3aa: CASSQEGQASYEQYF
CDR3nt: TGCGCCAGCAGCCAAGAGGGACAGGCCTCCTACGAGCAGTACTTC

j_gene: TRBJ2-1
abundance: .
d_gene: .
v_gene: TRBV18
CDR3aa: CASSPPESYNEQFF
CDR3nt: TGTGCCAGCTCACCACCGGAGTCCTACAATGAGCAGTTCTTC

j_gene: TRBJ1-2
abundance: .
d_gene: .
v_gene: TRBV20-1
CDR3aa: CSPYSVGYTF
CDR3nt: TGCAGTCCGTATTCTGTTGGCTACACCTTC

j_gene: TRBJ2-1
abundance: .
d_gene: TRBD2
v_gene: TRBV19
CDR3aa: CASSSKGKGLASYNEQFF
CDR3nt: TGTGCCAGTAGTTCCAAGGGCAAGGGACTAGCATCCTACAATGAGCAGTTCTTC

j_gene: TRBJ2-1
abundance: .
d_gene: TRBD2
v_gene: TRBV5-1
CDR3aa: CASSATLAGAGNEQFF
CDR3nt: TGCGCCAGCAGCGCTACCCTAGCGGGAGCGGGTAATGAGCAGTTCTTC

j_gene: TRBJ1-2
abundance: .
d_gene: .
v_gene: TRBV11-2
CDR3aa: CASSLDRAGRGGYTF
CDR3nt: TGTGCCAGCAGCTTAGATCGGGCAGGGAGGGGTGGCTACACCTTC

j_gene: TRBJ2-1
abundance: .
d_gene: TRBD1
v_gene: TRBV6-2/TRBV6-3
CDR3aa: CASSPRQGSNEQFF
CDR3nt: TGTGCCAGCAGTCCCCGACAGGGAAGCAATGAGCAGTTCTTC

j_gene: TRBJ1-1
abundance: .
d_gene: .
v_gene: TRBV9
CDR3aa: CASSVADTSNTEAFF
CDR3nt: TGTGCCAGCAGCGTAGCGGACACCAGCAACACTGAAGCTTTCTTT

j_gene: TRBJ2-1
abundance: .
d_gene: .
v_gene: TRBV4-3
CDR3aa: CASSQDPGSSEQFF
CDR3nt: TGCGCCAGCAGCCAAGATCCGGGTTCAAGTGAGCAGTTCTTC

j_gene: TRBJ2-3
abundance: .
d_gene: TRBD2
v_gene: TRBV27
CDR3aa: CARPGGEGGISQYF
CDR3nt: TGTGCTCGCCCGGGGGGAGAAGGTGGTATATCGCAGTATTTT

j_gene: TRBJ1-1
abundance: .
d_gene: TRBD1
v_gene: TRBV6-5
CDR3aa: CASSIRDSTEAFF
CDR3nt: TGTGCCAGCAGCATCCGGGACAGCACTGAAGCTTTCTTT

j_gene: TRBJ2-5
abundance: .
d_gene: TRBD2
v_gene: TRBV10-3
CDR3aa: CAISESAREVGETQYF
CDR3nt: TGTGCCATCAGTGAGTCGGCGCGGGAGGTAGGGGAGACCCAGTACTTC

j_gene: TRBJ2-1
abundance: once
d_gene: TRBD2
v_gene: TRBV10-1
CDR3aa: CASRGTSGRACSAEQFF
CDR3nt: TGCGCCAGCAGAGGGACTAGCGGGAGGGCTTGCTCTGCTGAGCAGTTCTTC

j_gene: TRBJ2-5
abundance: .
d_gene: .
v_gene: TRBV19
CDR3aa: CASSTGLKTQYF
CDR3nt: TGTGCCAGTAGCACTGGACTAAAGACCCAGTACTTC

j_gene: TRBJ2-2
abundance: .
d_gene: TRBD2
v_gene: TRBV7-3
CDR3aa: CASSTSSGGTGELFF
CDR3nt: TGTGCCAGCAGCACATCTAGCGGAGGCACCGGGGAGCTGTTTTTT

j_gene: TRBJ2-7
abundance: .
d_gene: .
v_gene: TRBV7-2
CDR3aa: CASSIDATPGEQYF
CDR3nt: TGTGCCAGCAGCATAGACGCGACGCCGGGCGAGCAGTACTTC

j_gene: TRBJ2-7
abundance: .
d_gene: TRBD1
v_gene: TRBV19
CDR3aa: CASGFGTEATEQYF
CDR3nt: TGTGCCAGTGGGTTTGGGACAGAGGCGACCGAGCAGTACTTC

j_gene: TRBJ1-4
abundance: .
d_gene: .
v_gene: TRBV10-1
CDR3aa: CASKGWGHRDEKLFF
CDR3nt: TGCGCCAGCAAGGGTTGGGGTCACAGGGATGAAAAACTGTTTTTT

j_gene: TRBJ2-3
abundance: .
d_gene: TRBD2
v_gene: TRBV29-1
CDR3aa: CSGKGASGTVTDTQYF
CDR3nt: TGCAGCGGGAAGGGGGCTAGCGGGACCGTCACAGATACGCAGTATTTT

j_gene: TRBJ2-1
abundance: .
d_gene: .
v_gene: TRBV4-1
CDR3aa: CASSRNGQPSSYNEQFF
CDR3nt: TGCGCCAGCAGCCGGAATGGACAGCCCAGCTCCTACAATGAGCAGTTCTTC

j_gene: TRBJ2-5
abundance: once
d_gene: TRBD1
v_gene: TRBV9
CDR3aa: CASTFGTGEFGETQYF
CDR3nt: TGTGCCAGCACCTTCGGGACAGGGGAATTCGGAGAGACCCAGTACTTC

j_gene: TRBJ2-3
abundance: .
d_gene: TRBD2
v_gene: TRBV7-3
CDR3aa: CASSFSPSGTEHTQYF
CDR3nt: TGTGCCAGCAGCTTTAGTCCTAGCGGGACGGAGCATACGCAGTATTTT

j_gene: TRBJ2-1
abundance: few
d_gene: .
v_gene: TRBV21-1
CDR3aa: CASSRGQDYNEQFF
CDR3nt: TGTGCCAGCAGTCGGGGACAGGACTACAATGAGCAGTTCTTC

j_gene: TRBJ1-5
abundance: .
d_gene: .
v_gene: TRBV5-1
CDR3aa: CASSLGGHQPQHF
CDR3nt: TGCGCCAGCAGCTTGGGGGGGCATCAGCCCCAGCATTTT

j_gene: TRBJ2-3
abundance: few
d_gene: TRBD2
v_gene: TRBV19
CDR3aa: CASSIRLASGRGDTQYF
CDR3nt: TGTGCCAGTAGTATACGGTTGGCTAGCGGGAGAGGAGATACGCAGTATTTT